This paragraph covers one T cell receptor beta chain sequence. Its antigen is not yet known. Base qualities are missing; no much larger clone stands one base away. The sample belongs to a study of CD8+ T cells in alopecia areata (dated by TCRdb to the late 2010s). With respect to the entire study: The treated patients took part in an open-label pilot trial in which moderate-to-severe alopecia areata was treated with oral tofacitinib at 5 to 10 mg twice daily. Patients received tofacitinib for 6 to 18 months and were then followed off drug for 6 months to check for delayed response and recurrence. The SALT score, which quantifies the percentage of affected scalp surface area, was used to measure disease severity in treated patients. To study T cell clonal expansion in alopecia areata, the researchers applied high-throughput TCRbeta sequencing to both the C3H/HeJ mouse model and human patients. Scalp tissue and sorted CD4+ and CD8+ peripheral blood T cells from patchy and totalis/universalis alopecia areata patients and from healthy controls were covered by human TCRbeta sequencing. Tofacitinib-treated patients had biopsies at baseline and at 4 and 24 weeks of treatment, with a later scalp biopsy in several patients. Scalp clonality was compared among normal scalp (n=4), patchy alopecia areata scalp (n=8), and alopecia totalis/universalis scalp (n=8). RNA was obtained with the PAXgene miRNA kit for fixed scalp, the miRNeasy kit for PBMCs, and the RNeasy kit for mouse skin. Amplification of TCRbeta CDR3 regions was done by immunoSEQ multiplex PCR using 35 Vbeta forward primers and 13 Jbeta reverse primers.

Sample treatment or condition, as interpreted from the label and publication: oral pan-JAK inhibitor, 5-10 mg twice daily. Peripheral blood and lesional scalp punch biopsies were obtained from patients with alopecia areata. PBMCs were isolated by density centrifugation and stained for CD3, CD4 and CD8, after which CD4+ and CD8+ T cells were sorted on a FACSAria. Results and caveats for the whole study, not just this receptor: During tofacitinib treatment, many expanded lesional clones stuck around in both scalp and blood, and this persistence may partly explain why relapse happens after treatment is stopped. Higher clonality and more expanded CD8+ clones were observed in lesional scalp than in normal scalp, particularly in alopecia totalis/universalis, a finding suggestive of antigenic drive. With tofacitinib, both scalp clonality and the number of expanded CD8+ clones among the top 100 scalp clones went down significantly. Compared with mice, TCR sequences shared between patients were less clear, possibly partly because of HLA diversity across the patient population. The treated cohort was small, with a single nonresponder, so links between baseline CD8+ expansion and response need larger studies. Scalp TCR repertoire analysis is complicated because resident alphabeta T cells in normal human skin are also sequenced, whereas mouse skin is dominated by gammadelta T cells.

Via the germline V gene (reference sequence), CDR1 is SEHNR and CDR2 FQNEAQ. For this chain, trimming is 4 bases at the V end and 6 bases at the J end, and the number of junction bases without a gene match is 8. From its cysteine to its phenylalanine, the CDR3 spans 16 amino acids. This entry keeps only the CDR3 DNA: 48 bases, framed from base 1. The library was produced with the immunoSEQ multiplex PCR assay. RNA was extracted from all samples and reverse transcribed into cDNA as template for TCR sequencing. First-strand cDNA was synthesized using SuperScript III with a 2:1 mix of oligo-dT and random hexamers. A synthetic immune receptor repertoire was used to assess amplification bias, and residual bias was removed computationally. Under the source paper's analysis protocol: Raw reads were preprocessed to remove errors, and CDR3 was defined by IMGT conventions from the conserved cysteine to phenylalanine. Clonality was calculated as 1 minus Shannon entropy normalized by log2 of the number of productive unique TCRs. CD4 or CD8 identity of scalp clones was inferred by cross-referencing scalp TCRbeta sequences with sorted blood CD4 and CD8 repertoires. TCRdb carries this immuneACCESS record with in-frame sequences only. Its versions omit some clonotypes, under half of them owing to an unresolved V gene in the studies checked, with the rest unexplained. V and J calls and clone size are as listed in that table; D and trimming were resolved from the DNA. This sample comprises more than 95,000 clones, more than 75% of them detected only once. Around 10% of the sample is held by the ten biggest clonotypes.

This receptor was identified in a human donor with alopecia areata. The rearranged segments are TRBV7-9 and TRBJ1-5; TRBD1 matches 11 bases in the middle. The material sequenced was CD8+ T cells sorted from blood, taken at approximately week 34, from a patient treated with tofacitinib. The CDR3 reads CASSSWTGGIVQPQHF. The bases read TGTGCCAGCAGCTCGTGGACAGGGGGCATAGTTCAGCCCCAGCATTTT.